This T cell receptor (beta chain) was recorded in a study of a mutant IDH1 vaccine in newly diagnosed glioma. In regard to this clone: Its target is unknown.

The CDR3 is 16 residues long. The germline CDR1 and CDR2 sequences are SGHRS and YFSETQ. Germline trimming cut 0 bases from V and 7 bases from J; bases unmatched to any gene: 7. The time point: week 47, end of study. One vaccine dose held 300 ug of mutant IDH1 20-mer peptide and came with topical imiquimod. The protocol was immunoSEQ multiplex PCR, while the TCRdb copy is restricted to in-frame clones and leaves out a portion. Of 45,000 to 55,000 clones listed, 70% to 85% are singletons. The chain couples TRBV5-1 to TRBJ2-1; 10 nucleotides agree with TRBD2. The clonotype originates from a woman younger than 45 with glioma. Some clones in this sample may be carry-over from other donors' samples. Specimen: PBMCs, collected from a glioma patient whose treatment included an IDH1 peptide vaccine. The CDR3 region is CASSLVPSGRGNEQFF. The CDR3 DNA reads TGCGCCAGCAGCTTGGTACCCAGCGGGAGGGGTAATGAGCAGTTCTTC. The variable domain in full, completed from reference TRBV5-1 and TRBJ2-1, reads KAGVTQTPRYLIKTRGQQVTLSCSPISGHRSVSWYQQTPGQGLQFLFEYFSETQRNKGNFPGRFSGRQFSNSRSEMNVSTLELGDSALYLCASSLVPSGRGNEQFFGPGTRLTVL.